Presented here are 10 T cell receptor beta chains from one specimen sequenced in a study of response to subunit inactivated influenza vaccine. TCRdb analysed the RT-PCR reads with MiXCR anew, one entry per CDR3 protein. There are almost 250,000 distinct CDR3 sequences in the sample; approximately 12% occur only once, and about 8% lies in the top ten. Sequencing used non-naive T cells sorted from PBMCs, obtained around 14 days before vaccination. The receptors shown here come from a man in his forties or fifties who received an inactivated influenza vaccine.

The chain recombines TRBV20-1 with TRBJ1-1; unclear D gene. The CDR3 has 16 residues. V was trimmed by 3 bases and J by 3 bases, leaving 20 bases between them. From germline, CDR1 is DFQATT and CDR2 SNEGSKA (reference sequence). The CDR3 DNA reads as TGCAGTGCTAGTACGGGTGGATGGGTGGGTGACACTGAAGCTTTCTTT. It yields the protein CSASTGGWVGDTEAFF.

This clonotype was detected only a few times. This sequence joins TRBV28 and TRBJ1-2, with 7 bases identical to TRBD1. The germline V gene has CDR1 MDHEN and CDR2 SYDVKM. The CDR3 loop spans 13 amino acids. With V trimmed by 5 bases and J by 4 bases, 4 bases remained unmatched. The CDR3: CASSRDRVYGYTF. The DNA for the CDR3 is TGTGCCAGCAGTCGCGACAGGGTCTATGGCTACACCTTC.

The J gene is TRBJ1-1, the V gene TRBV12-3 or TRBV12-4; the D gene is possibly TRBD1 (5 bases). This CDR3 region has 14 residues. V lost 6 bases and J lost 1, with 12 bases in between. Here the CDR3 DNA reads TGTGCCAGCAGCTCGAGGGGCGGGAACACTGAAGCTTTCTTT. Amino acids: CASSSRGGNTEAFF.

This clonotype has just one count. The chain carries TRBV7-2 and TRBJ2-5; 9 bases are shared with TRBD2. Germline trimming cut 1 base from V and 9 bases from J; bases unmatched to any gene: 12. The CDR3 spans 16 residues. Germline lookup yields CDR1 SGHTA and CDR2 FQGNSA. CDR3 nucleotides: TGTGCCAGCAGCTTAGATTATGGCGGGAGGGGAGGGGCCCAGTACTTC. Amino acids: CASSLDYGGRGGAQYF.

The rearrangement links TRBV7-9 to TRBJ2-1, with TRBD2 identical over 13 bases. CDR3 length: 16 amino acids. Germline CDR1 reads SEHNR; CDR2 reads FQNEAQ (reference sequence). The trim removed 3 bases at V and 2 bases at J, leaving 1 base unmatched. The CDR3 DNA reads TGTGCCAGCAGCTTGACTAGCGGGGGGACCTACAATGAGCAGTTCTTC. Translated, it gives CASSLTSGGTYNEQFF.

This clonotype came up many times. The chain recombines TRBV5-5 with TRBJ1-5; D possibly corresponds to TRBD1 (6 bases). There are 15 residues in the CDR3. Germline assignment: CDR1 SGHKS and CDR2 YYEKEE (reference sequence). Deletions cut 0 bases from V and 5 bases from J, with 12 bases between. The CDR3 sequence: CASSLEGGPDQPQHF. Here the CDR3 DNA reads TGTGCCAGCAGCTTGGAGGGGGGGCCCGATCAGCCCCAGCATTTT.

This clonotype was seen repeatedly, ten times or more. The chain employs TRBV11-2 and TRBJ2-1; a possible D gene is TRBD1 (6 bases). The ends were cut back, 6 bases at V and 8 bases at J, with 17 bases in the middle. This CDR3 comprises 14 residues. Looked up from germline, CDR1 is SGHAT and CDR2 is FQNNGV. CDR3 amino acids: CASRQGIMRHEQFF. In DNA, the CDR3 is TGTGCCAGCAGGCAGGGGATAATGAGACATGAGCAGTTCTTC.

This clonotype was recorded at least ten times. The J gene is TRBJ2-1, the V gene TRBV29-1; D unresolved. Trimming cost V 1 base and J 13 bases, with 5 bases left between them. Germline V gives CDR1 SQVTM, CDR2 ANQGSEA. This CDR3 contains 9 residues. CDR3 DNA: TGCAGCGTTGAAGTGCCCCAGTTCTTC. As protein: CSVEVPQFF.

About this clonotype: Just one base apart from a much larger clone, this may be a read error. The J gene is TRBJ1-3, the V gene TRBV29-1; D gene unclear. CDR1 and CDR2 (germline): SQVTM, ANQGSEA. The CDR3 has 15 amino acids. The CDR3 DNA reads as TGCAGCGTTGAAACAGTGGCTTCCTCTGGAAGCACCATATATTTT. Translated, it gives CSVETVASSGSTIYF.

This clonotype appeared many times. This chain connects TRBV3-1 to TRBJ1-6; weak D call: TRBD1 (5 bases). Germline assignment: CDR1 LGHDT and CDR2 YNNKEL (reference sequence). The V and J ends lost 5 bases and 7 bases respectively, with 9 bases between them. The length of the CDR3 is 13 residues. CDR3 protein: CASSNRQNSPLHF. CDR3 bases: TGTGCCAGCAGCAACCGACAGAATTCACCCCTCCACTTT.